These T cell receptor beta chains were read from a single sample in a study of patients and donors after allogeneic stem cell transplantation. TCRdb re-analysed the RT-PCR reads in MiXCR, keeping a single row per CDR3 protein. This table has tens of thousands of distinct CDR3 sequences, 45% to 50% appearing once. The sequenced sample consisted of blood, either unsorted or a sorted T cell fraction (not recorded which). The receptors stem from a human donor who was either an allogeneic HSCT recipient or a stem cell or donor lymphocyte infusion donor (not recorded which). It is not recorded whose cells these are; they may come from a transplant donor. Each CDR3 is given without its conserved first and last residue. Each record gives: J gene, V gene, CDR3 protein.

TRBJ1-1	TRBV6-5	ASSYSRTGLRVMNTEAF
TRBJ2-5	TRBV21-1	ASSKVTWRPAETQY
TRBJ2-5	TRBV5-1	ASSLDHGFVDRETQY
TRBJ2-3	TRBV24-1	ATSLTEDTQY
TRBJ1-4	TRBV7-6	ASSLARVGKLF
TRBJ1-6	TRBV4-1	ASRDRERTYNSPLH
TRBJ1-1	TRBV12-3/TRBV12-4	ASSFNRGGTEAF
TRBJ1-5	TRBV20-1	SASSHNQPQH
TRBJ2-7	TRBV4-1	ASSQWDKGPYEQY
TRBJ1-5	TRBV12-3/TRBV12-4	ASSRISANQPQH
TRBJ1-6	TRBV6-5	ASSYSSQGRSNSPLH
TRBJ2-7	TRBV6-5	ASSITESYEQY
TRBJ2-1	TRBV5-1	ASSFTRGGNEQF
TRBJ2-3	TRBV20-1	SAMLAGGPRDTQY
TRBJ1-2	TRBV7-2	ASSLYFGIPNYGYT
TRBJ1-1	TRBV28	ASRVTGDTEAF
TRBJ1-5	TRBV6-1	ASRPTGFQPQH
TRBJ1-5	TRBV5-1	ASSLGDSHNQPQH
TRBJ1-1	TRBV3-1	ASSLPRTGRNTEAF
TRBJ1-5	TRBV7-8	ASSLKGPDQPQH
TRBJ1-2	TRBV4-3	ASSQDSARDRASRTNYGYT
TRBJ2-7	TRBV4-1	ASSQVTSLTAYEQY
TRBJ2-5	TRBV4-3	ASSQLTSAVETQY
TRBJ1-4	TRBV20-1	SARGPGDNEKLF
TRBJ2-1	TRBV12-3/TRBV12-4	ASSQKAGRGYNEQF
TRBJ1-4	TRBV12-3/TRBV12-4	ASAGRADEKLF